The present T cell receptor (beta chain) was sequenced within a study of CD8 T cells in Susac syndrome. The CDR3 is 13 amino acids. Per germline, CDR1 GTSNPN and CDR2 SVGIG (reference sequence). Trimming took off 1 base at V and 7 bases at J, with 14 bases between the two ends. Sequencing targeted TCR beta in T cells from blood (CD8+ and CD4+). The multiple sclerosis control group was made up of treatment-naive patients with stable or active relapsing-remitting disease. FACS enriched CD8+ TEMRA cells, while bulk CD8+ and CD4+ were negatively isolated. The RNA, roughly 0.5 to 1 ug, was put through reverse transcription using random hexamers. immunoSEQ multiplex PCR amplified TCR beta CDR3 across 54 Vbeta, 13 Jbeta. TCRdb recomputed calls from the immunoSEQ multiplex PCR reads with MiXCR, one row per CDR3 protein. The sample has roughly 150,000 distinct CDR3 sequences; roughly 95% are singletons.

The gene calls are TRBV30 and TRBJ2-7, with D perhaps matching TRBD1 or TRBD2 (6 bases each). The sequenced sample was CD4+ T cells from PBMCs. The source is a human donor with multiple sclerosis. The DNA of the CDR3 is TGTGCCTGGAGTGCGGGGGCCCGACGTGAGCAGTACTTC. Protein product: CAWSAGARREQYF.